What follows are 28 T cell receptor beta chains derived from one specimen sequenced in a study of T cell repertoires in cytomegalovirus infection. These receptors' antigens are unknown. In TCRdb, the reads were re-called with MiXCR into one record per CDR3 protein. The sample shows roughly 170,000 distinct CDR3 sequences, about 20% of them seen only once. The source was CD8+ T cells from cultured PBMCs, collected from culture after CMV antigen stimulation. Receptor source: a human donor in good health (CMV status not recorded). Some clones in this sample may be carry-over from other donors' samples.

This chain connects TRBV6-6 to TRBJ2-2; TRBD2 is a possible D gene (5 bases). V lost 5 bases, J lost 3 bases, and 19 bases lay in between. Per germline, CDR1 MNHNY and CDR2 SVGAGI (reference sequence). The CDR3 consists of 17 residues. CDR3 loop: CASSPLSGSWDTGELFF. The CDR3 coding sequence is TGTGCCAGCAGTCCTCTTTCGGGGTCCTGGGACACCGGGGAGCTGTTTTTT.

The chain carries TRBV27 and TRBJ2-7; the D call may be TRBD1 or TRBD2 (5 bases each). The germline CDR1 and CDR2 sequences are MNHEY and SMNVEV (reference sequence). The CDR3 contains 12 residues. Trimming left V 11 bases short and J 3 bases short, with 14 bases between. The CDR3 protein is CAVRDAGYEQYF. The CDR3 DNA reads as TGTGCCGTCCGGGACGCCGGCTACGAGCAGTACTTC.

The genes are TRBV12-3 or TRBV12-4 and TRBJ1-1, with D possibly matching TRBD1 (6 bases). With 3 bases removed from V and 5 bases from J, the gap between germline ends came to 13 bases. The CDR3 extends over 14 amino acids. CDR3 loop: CASSFLGARTEAFF. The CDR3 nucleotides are TGTGCCAGCAGTTTTCTGGGGGCGCGAACTGAAGCTTTCTTT.

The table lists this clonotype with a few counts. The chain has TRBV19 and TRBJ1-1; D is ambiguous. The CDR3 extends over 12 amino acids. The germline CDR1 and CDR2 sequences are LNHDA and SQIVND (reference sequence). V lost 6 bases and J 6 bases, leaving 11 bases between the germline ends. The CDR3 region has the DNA TGTGCCAGTAGCCTCCCGCGGGCTGAAGCTTTCTTT. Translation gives CASSLPRAEAFF.

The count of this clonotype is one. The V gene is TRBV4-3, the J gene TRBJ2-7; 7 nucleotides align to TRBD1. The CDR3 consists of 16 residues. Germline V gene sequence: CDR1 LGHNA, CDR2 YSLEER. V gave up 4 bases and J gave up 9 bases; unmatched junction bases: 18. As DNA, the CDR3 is TGCGCCAGCAGCCCCTCAATCGGACAGGCCCGGATAAGGCAGTACTTC. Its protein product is CASSPSIGQARIRQYF.

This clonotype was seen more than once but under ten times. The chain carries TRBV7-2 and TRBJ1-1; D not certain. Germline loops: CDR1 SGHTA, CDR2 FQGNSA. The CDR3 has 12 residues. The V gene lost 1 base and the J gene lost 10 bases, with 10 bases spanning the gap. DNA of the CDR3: TGTGCCAGCAGCTTAGGGGTGATGGGAGCTTTCTTT. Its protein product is CASSLGVMGAFF.

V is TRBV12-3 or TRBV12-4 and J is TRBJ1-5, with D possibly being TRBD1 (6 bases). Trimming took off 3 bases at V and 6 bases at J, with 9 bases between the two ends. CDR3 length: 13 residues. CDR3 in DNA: TGTGCCAGCAGTTTCCCAGGGGTTCAGCCCCAGCATTTT. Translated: CASSFPGVQPQHF.

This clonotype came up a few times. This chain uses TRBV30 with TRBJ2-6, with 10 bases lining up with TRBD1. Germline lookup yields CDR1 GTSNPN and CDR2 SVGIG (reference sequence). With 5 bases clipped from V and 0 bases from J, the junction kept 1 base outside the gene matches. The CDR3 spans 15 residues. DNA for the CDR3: TGTGCCTGGTGGGACAGGGGCTCTGGGGCCAACGTCCTGACTTTC. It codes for CAWWDRGSGANVLTF.

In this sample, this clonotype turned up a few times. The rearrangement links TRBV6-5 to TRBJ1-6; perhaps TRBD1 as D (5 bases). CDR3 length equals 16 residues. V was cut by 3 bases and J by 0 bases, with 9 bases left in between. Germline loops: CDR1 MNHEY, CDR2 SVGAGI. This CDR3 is CASSYAGSSYNSPLHF. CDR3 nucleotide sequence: TGTGCCAGCAGTTATGCAGGGAGCTCCTATAATTCACCCCTCCACTTT.

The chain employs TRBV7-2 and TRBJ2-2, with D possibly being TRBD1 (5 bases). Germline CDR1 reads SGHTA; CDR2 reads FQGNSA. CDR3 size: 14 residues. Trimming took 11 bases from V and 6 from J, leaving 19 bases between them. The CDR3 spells CAGAPYLLSGELFF. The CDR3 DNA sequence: TGTGCCGGGGCCCCCTATCTTCTATCCGGGGAGCTGTTTTTT.

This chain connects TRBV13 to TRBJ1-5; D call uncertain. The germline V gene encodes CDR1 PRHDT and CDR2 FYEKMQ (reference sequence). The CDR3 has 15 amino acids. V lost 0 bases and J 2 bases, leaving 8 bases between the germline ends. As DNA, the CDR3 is TGTGCCAGCAGCTTAGGGGGCGCGGGCAATCAGCCCCAGCATTTT. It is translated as CASSLGGAGNQPQHF.

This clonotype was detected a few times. The CDR3: CASSYSTPLAVDTQYF. The DNA for the CDR3 is TGTGCCAGCAGTTACTCGACCCCGCTAGCTGTAGATACGCAGTATTTT. The V call is TRBV6-5, the J call TRBJ2-3; D might be TRBD2 (5 bases). CDR3 size: 16 residues. Germline-derived CDR1 and CDR2 are MNHEY and SVGAGI. V was shortened by 0 bases and J by 5 bases, with 15 bases between the two germline ends.

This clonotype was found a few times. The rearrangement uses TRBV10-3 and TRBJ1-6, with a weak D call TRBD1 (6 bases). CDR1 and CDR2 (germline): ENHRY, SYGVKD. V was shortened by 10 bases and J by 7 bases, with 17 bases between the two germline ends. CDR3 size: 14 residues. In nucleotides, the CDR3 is TGTGCCACCACCGGGGACAAGGAGAATTCACCCCTCCACTTT. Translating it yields CATTGDKENSPLHF.

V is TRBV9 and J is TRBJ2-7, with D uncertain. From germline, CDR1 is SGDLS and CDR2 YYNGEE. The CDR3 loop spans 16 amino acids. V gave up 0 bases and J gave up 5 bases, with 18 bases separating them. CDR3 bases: TGTGCCAGCAGCGTAGAAGGGCGGACCGCTCACAACGAGCAGTACTTC. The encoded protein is CASSVEGRTAHNEQYF.

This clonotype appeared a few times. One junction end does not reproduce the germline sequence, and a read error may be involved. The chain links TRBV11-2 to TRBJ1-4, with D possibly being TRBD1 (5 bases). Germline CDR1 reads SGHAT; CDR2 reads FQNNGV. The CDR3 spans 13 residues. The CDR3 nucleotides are TGTGCCAGCAGTAACGGGGGGGTTGAAGAACTGTTTTTT. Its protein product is CASSNGGVEELFF.

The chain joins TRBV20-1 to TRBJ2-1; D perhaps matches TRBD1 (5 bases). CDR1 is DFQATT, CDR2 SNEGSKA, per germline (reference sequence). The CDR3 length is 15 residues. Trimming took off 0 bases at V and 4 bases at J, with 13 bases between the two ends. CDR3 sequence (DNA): TGCAGTGCTAGAGAAACTCAGGGATTATACAATGAGCAGTTCTTC. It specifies CSARETQGLYNEQFF.

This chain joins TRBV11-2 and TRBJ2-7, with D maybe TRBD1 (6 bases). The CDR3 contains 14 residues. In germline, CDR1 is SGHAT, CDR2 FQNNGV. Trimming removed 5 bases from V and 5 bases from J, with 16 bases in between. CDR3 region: CASSPPQGPHEQYF. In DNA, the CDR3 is TGTGCCAGCAGCCCCCCACAGGGCCCCCACGAGCAGTACTTC.

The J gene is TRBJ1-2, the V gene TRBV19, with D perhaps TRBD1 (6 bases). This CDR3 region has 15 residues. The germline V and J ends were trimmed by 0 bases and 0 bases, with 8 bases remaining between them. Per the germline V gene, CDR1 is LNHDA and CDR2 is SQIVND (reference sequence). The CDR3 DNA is TGTGCCAGTAGTATAGAGCGGACAGCTAACTATGGCTACACCTTC. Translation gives CASSIERTANYGYTF.

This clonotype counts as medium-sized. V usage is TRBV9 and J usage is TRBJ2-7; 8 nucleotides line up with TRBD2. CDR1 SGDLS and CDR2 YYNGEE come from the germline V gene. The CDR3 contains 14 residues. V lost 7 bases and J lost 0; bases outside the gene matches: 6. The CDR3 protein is CASSDGGASYEQYF. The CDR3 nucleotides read TGTGCCAGCTCCGACGGGGGGGCCTCCTACGAGCAGTACTTC.

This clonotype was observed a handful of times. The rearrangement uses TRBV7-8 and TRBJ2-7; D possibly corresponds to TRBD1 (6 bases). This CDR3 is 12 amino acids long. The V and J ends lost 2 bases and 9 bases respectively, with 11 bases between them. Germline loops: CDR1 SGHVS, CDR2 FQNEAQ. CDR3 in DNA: TGTGCCAGCAGCTTATTGGACAGCTGGCAGTACTTC. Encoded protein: CASSLLDSWQYF.

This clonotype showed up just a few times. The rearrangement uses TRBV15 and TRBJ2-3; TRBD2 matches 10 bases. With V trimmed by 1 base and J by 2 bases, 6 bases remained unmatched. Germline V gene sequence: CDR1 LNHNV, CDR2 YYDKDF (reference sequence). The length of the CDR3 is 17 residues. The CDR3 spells CATSRGTSGTYTDTQYF. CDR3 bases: TGTGCCACCAGCAGAGGGACTAGCGGAACATACACAGATACGCAGTATTTT.

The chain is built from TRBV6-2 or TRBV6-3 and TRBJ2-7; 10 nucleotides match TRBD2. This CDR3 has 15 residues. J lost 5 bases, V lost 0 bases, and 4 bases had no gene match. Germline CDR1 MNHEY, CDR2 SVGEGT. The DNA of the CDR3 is TGTGCCAGCAGTTACTCGGGACTAGCGAGGAACGAGCAGTACTTC. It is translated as CASSYSGLARNEQYF.

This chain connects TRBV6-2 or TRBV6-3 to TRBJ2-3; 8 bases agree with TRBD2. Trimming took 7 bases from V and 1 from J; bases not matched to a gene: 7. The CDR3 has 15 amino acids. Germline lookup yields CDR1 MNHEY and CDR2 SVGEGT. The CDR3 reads CASTPGLARTDTQYF. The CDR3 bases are TGTGCCAGCACTCCCGGACTAGCCCGCACAGATACGCAGTATTTT.

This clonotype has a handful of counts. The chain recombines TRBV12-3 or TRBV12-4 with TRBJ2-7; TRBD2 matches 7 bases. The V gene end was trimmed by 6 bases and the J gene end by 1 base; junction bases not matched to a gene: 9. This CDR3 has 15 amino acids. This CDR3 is CASSGGEGRSYEQYF. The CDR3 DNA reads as TGTGCCAGCAGCGGAGGGGAGGGAAGGTCCTACGAGCAGTACTTC.

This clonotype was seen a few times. DNA of the CDR3: TGTGCCAGCAGTGAAAGAAACAGGGGGCCCTACGAGCAGTACTTC. Translation gives CASSERNRGPYEQYF. This chain links TRBV2 with TRBJ2-7; the match to TRBD1 covers 9 bases. Germline V lookup: CDR1 SNHLY, CDR2 FYNNEI. The CDR3 covers 15 residues. Unmatched junction bases numbered 4, after V lost 2 bases and J lost 2 bases.

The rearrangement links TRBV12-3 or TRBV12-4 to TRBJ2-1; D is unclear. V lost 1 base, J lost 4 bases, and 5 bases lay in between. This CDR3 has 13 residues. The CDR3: CASSLDMYNEQFF. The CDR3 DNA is TGTGCCAGCAGTTTAGACATGTACAATGAGCAGTTCTTC.

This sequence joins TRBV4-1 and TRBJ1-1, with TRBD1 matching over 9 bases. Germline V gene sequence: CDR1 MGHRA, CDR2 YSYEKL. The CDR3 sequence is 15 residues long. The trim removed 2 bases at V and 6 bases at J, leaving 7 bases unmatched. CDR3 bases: TGCGCCAGCAGCCAACAACAGGGGGCGTCGGCTGAAGCTTTCTTT. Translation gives CASSQQQGASAEAFF.

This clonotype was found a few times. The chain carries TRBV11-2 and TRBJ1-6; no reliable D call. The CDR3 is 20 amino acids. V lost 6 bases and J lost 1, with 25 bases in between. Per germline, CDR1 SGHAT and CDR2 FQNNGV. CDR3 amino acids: CASSPLRQGASRSYNSPLHF. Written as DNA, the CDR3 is TGTGCCAGCAGTCCCCTTCGTCAAGGCGCCTCGAGGTCCTATAATTCACCCCTCCACTTT.